Listed below are T cell receptor beta chains from one sample, sequenced in a study of T cells in Graves' hyperthyroidism and ophthalmopathy. MiXCR was run by TCRdb on the multiplex PCR reads, yielding one entry per CDR3 protein. The sample lists about 500,000 distinct CDR3 sequences, about 16% occurring once. Sequencing input: blood. These TCRs come from a woman under 40 with Graves' ophthalmopathy. Each CDR3 is given with its conserved first and last residue. D genes are given only for firm matches. Rows may omit the clone size; those that give it use once, few, many or a size class.

D gene	V gene	clone size	J gene	CDR3 DNA	CDR3 protein
TRBD1	TRBV5-8	-	TRBJ2-7	TGTGCCAGCAGCTCGCCACTATCGGGACAGGGGGCCTTCTACGAGCAGTACTTC	CASSSPLSGQGAFYEQYF
-	TRBV20-1	many	TRBJ1-2	TGCAGTGCTAGAGTTACAGGGCAGGGCTACACCTTC	CSARVTGQGYTF
-	TRBV3-1	many	TRBJ1-1	TGTGCCAGCAGCCCTACAGAGAACACTGAAGCTTTCTTT	CASSPTENTEAFF
-	TRBV7-8	-	TRBJ1-5	TGTGCCAGCAGCTTCCAGGGTCCCCAGCATTTT	CASSFQGPQHF
-	TRBV28	-	TRBJ1-3	TGTGCCAGCAGTCCGCAGAGGGCTGGAAACACCATATATTTT	CASSPQRAGNTIYF
-	TRBV14	-	TRBJ2-3	TGTGCCAGCAATAATGCGGGCCCCACAGATACGCAGTATTTT	CASNNAGPTDTQYF
TRBD2	TRBV28	few	TRBJ2-1	TGTGCCAGCCTAGCGGGACCTACCTACAATGAGCAGTTCTTC	CASLAGPTYNEQFF
-	TRBV30	few	TRBJ1-5	TGTGCCTGGGCTTTTTCCCGGGGTCGTATGCCCCAGCATTTT	CAWAFSRGRMPQHF
-	TRBV4-2	many	TRBJ2-7	TGTGCCAGCAGCCAAGGAGTCGGTAGCCAGGGGTCCAACGAGCAGTACTTC	CASSQGVGSQGSNEQYF
TRBD1	TRBV2	few	TRBJ1-6	TGTGCCAGCAGTACGGACAGGGTCAATTCACCCCTCCACTTT	CASSTDRVNSPLHF
-	TRBV19	-	TRBJ2-7	TGTGCCAGTAGTACCTTAGTCCGTCCCATCGAGCAGTACTTC	CASSTLVRPIEQYF
-	TRBV20-1	many	TRBJ1-5	TGCAGTGCTAGGAGGGATGGCAATCAGCCCCAGCATTTT	CSARRDGNQPQHF
TRBD1	TRBV11-1	-	TRBJ2-7	TGTGCCAGCACCACCCGGGACAGGGGGCTCGAGCAGTACTTC	CASTTRDRGLEQYF
-	TRBV6-5	once	TRBJ2-6	TGTGCCAGCAGTCACCAGGTTGCGCGGGCTAAACACTCTGGGGCCAACGTCCTGACTTTC	CASSHQVARAKHSGANVLTF
TRBD1	TRBV20-1	many	TRBJ2-7	TGCAGTGCTAGACCCTTTATAAGACAGGGGAGCTCCTACGAGCAGTACTTC	CSARPFIRQGSSYEQYF
TRBD2	TRBV7-2	many	TRBJ2-5	TGTGCCAGCAGCGGGGGGGTAGGACTAGGGCAAGAGACCCAGTACTTC	CASSGGVGLGQETQYF
-	TRBV9	-	TRBJ1-6	TGTGCCAGCAGCGGAACACAGGCGCCCAATTCACCCCTCCACTTT	CASSGTQAPNSPLHF
-	TRBV20-1	many	TRBJ1-2	TGCAGTGCTAGCCCCGCTCGACCGGACAGACGCGGCTACACCTTC	CSASPARPDRRGYTF
-	TRBV11-2	many	TRBJ2-5	TGTGCCAGCAGCTTAGATTGGTCGGGGTACGCGACCCAGTACTTC	CASSLDWSGYATQYF
TRBD2	TRBV28	-	TRBJ2-7	TGTGCCAGCAGCTACCCCGGGACTAGCGCCTTTAGCTCCTACGAGCAGTACTTC	CASSYPGTSAFSSYEQYF
-	TRBV19	-	TRBJ2-7	TGTGCCAGTAGTATGAGGGAAACAGTATACGAGCAGTACTTC	CASSMRETVYEQYF
TRBD2	TRBV27	many	TRBJ2-1	TGTGCCAGCAGTTTCGGGGCTAGCGGGAGCATCGGTGAGCAGTTCTTC	CASSFGASGSIGEQFF
-	TRBV7-2	many	TRBJ2-4	TGTGCCAGCAGCTTAGATGACTTAACTAGTCGGATTCAGTACTTC	CASSLDDLTSRIQYF
-	TRBV24-1	many	TRBJ2-1	TGTGCCACCAGTGATCCCTCGGGAAGTTCGTGGGACAATGAGCAGTTCTTC	CATSDPSGSSWDNEQFF
TRBD2	TRBV5-1	many	TRBJ2-1	TGCGCCAGCGGTAGTAGCGGGGGATCCTACAATGAGCAGTTCTTC	CASGSSGGSYNEQFF
TRBD1	TRBV6-4	many	TRBJ2-7	TGTGCCAGCAGTGACTCGAACAGGGGTTGTATGGAGCAGTACTTC	CASSDSNRGCMEQYF
-	TRBV6-1	-	TRBJ1-6	TGTGCCAGCAGTCTTGACCTGGGATCACCCCTCCACTTT	CASSLDLGSPLHF
-	TRBV28	many	TRBJ1-2	TGTGCCAGCAGTCCCAATACCCTGGAGGCTAACTATGGCTACACCTTC	CASSPNTLEANYGYTF
TRBD1	TRBV27	many	TRBJ2-7	TGTGCCAGCAGTCTCCGGACAGGCGTGACCTACGAGCAGTACTTC	CASSLRTGVTYEQYF
-	TRBV20-1	few	TRBJ2-3	TGCAGTGGGCCACCTCAATCCACAGATACGCAGTATTTT	CSGPPQSTDTQYF
TRBD1	TRBV27	many	TRBJ2-1	TGTGCCAGCAGCGAGAAAACAGGGGGAAATGAGCAGTTCTTC	CASSEKTGGNEQFF
-	TRBV5-1	-	TRBJ2-1	TGCGCCAGCAGCTTGGCGGTCGGGTCGGATGAGCAGTTCTTC	CASSLAVGSDEQFF
TRBD2	TRBV5-6	-	TRBJ2-1	TGTGCCAGCAGCTGGGAGGGACTAGCGGGAAACTACAATGAGCAGTTCTTC	CASSWEGLAGNYNEQFF
TRBD1	TRBV19	-	TRBJ2-5	TGTGCCAGTAGTATACCCGGAACAGGGGCAGAGACCCAGTACTTC	CASSIPGTGAETQYF
-	TRBV7-6	many	TRBJ2-5	TGTGCCAGCAGCTTATGGCCCAAAGAGACCCAGTACTTC	CASSLWPKETQYF
-	TRBV7-2	few	TRBJ1-6	TGTGCCGGCAGCTTAGGGCGGCAGAAGATTGTCTCCTATAATTCACCCCTCCACTTT	CAGSLGRQKIVSYNSPLHF
-	TRBV7-9	-	TRBJ1-3	TGTGCCAGGGACAATGCGACTGGAAACACCATATATTTT	CARDNATGNTIYF
TRBD2	TRBV7-2	many	TRBJ2-1	TGTGCCAGCAGCCACGATAGCGGGAGTGAAAATGAGCAGTTCTTC	CASSHDSGSENEQFF
TRBD1	TRBV19	-	TRBJ2-1	TGTGCCAGTAGTACGACAGGGGGCAACGAGCAGTTCTTC	CASSTTGGNEQFF
TRBD2	TRBV19	-	TRBJ2-1	TGTGCCAGTAGTATTTCTAGCGGGTACAATGAGCAGTTCTTC	CASSISSGYNEQFF
TRBD1	TRBV2	many	TRBJ1-1	TGTGCCAGCAGTGAGCAGGGGGCGTACACTGAAGCTTTCTTT	CASSEQGAYTEAFF
-	TRBV20-1	few	TRBJ1-5	TGCAGTGCTAGAGACCTCTGGGTCCAGCCCCAGCATTTT	CSARDLWVQPQHF
-	TRBV11-3	many	TRBJ2-3	TGTGCCAGCAGCCTCCGGGGAGAGGGGCAGTATTTT	CASSLRGEGQYF
-	TRBV20-1	many	TRBJ2-7	TGCAGTGCTAGACCCTCAAGTTTTGTGGACGAGCAGTACTTC	CSARPSSFVDEQYF
TRBD1	TRBV6-2/TRBV6-3	many	TRBJ2-5	TGTGCCAGCAGCGGAGACTGGACAGGACGACAAGAGACCCAGTACTTC	CASSGDWTGRQETQYF